A selection of T cell receptor beta chains follows, all from one sample in a study of cytomegalovirus exposure and HLA in healthy donors. TCRdb's copy holds only in-frame clones and misses some; the assay was immunoSEQ multiplex PCR. In the table there are 80,000 to 95,000 clones, about 83% of which are singletons. Material: PBMCs. These receptors were obtained from a woman aged 18-29 years in good health and CMV-seropositive. The CDR3 runs from the conserved cysteine through the conserved F or W. Each record gives: clone size, D gene, J gene, V gene, CDR3 DNA, CDR3 protein. D genes are given only for firm matches. A row's size may be missing; if present it is once, few, many or a size class.

clone_size: NA
d_call: NA
j_call: TRBJ2-1
v_call: TRBV19
cdr3_nt: TGTGCCAGCCTTTCTCACGCGGGCAGCTCCTACAATGAGCAGTTCTTC
cdr3_aa: CASLSHAGSSYNEQFF

clone_size: few
d_call: TRBD1
j_call: TRBJ1-1
v_call: TRBV19
cdr3_nt: TGTGCCAGTAGTGCCCAGGGGGCAAGGACTGAAGCTTTCTTT
cdr3_aa: CASSAQGARTEAFF

clone_size: NA
d_call: NA
j_call: TRBJ1-4
v_call: TRBV28
cdr3_nt: TGTGCCAGCTCCTGGGAGGGTTCTGGTGAAAAACTGTTTTTT
cdr3_aa: CASSWEGSGEKLFF

clone_size: NA
d_call: NA
j_call: TRBJ2-3
v_call: TRBV30
cdr3_nt: TGTGCCTGGAGCCCCTCGGATACGCAGTATTTT
cdr3_aa: CAWSPSDTQYF

clone_size: NA
d_call: NA
j_call: TRBJ2-7
v_call: TRBV25-1
cdr3_nt: TGTGCCAGCAGTGCGGGGAGCGGCTCCTACGAGCAGTACTTC
cdr3_aa: CASSAGSGSYEQYF

clone_size: NA
d_call: NA
j_call: TRBJ2-3
v_call: TRBV5-6
cdr3_nt: TGTGCCAGCAGACTTGCGGGGGCCACAGATACGCAGTATTTT
cdr3_aa: CASRLAGATDTQYF

clone_size: NA
d_call: NA
j_call: TRBJ2-5
v_call: TRBV5-1
cdr3_nt: TGCGCCAGCAGCTTGGGGGAGCGACGGGAGACCCAGTACTTC
cdr3_aa: CASSLGERRETQYF

clone_size: NA
d_call: NA
j_call: TRBJ2-7
v_call: TRBV19
cdr3_nt: TGTGCCAGTAGTATCGCCTTGGGCCGCCACTACGAGCAGTACTTC
cdr3_aa: CASSIALGRHYEQYF

clone_size: once
d_call: TRBD1
j_call: TRBJ1-1
v_call: TRBV6-6
cdr3_nt: TGTGCCAGCAGCCGACAGGGGGCGCCGTCCGACACTGAAGCTTTCTTT
cdr3_aa: CASSRQGAPSDTEAFF

clone_size: NA
d_call: TRBD2
j_call: TRBJ2-7
v_call: TRBV28
cdr3_nt: TGTGCCAGCAGTTTATGGACGAAGGGACTAGCGGGAGGTTCCGAGCAGTACTTC
cdr3_aa: CASSLWTKGLAGGSEQYF

clone_size: NA
d_call: NA
j_call: TRBJ1-1
v_call: TRBV6-5
cdr3_nt: TGTGCCAGCAGTCGACAGAAGAGTGTCACTGAAGCTTTCTTT
cdr3_aa: CASSRQKSVTEAFF

clone_size: NA
d_call: TRBD1
j_call: TRBJ1-5
v_call: TRBV6-5
cdr3_nt: TGTGCCACCCGAGAACAGGGGGTAGGCTATCAGCCCCAGCATTTT
cdr3_aa: CATREQGVGYQPQHF

clone_size: NA
d_call: TRBD1
j_call: TRBJ2-7
v_call: TRBV7-8
cdr3_nt: TGTGCCAGCAGCTATACCGGGACAGGGTACGAGCAGTACTTC
cdr3_aa: CASSYTGTGYEQYF

clone_size: NA
d_call: NA
j_call: TRBJ1-2
v_call: TRBV6-5
cdr3_nt: TGTGCCAGCAGTTACGGGCAGAATGCTAACTATGGCTACACCTTC
cdr3_aa: CASSYGQNANYGYTF

clone_size: NA
d_call: NA
j_call: TRBJ2-3
v_call: TRBV5-1
cdr3_nt: TGCGCCAGCAGCGCTTACAGTGAAAGCACAGATACGCAGTATTTT
cdr3_aa: CASSAYSESTDTQYF

clone_size: NA
d_call: TRBD1
j_call: TRBJ2-7
v_call: TRBV29-1
cdr3_nt: TGCAGCGTTTACATTAGGGGACAGGACCGAGCCTACGAGCAGTACTTC
cdr3_aa: CSVYIRGQDRAYEQYF

clone_size: NA
d_call: TRBD1
j_call: TRBJ2-3
v_call: TRBV4-2
cdr3_nt: TGTGCCAGCAGCCAACGGACAGGTGACACAGATACGCAGTATTTT
cdr3_aa: CASSQRTGDTDTQYF

clone_size: NA
d_call: NA
j_call: TRBJ1-6
v_call: TRBV2
cdr3_nt: TGTGCCAGCAGCCGGGAGGGGGTACCGAATAATTCACCCCTCCACTTT
cdr3_aa: CASSREGVPNNSPLHF

clone_size: NA
d_call: TRBD1
j_call: TRBJ1-1
v_call: TRBV2
cdr3_nt: TGTGCCAGCAGCGTACAGGGGGCAGAAGCTTTCTTT
cdr3_aa: CASSVQGAEAFF

clone_size: NA
d_call: NA
j_call: TRBJ1-6
v_call: TRBV5-1
cdr3_nt: TGCGCCAGCAGCTTGGCTGGGAGCTCCTATAATTCACCCCTCCACTTT
cdr3_aa: CASSLAGSSYNSPLHF

clone_size: NA
d_call: NA
j_call: TRBJ2-3
v_call: TRBV10-1
cdr3_nt: TGCGCCAGCAGTGAGGGGCGCACTAGCACAGATACGCAGTATTTT
cdr3_aa: CASSEGRTSTDTQYF

clone_size: NA
d_call: NA
j_call: TRBJ1-2
v_call: TRBV2
cdr3_nt: TGTGCCAGCAGTCGGACAGAACCACGATATGGCTACACCTTC
cdr3_aa: CASSRTEPRYGYTF

clone_size: NA
d_call: NA
j_call: TRBJ1-4
v_call: TRBV7-9
cdr3_nt: TGTGCCAGCAGCCGCGGAAATGAAAAACTGTTTTTT
cdr3_aa: CASSRGNEKLFF

clone_size: NA
d_call: TRBD2
j_call: TRBJ2-7
v_call: TRBV4-2
cdr3_nt: TGTGCCAGCAGCCAAGGGCTAGCGGGGGGGCCGTACGAGCAGTACTTC
cdr3_aa: CASSQGLAGGPYEQYF

clone_size: NA
d_call: NA
j_call: TRBJ1-3
v_call: TRBV6-1
cdr3_nt: TGTGCCAGCAGTGATGGCGGTTACGTTCCCTCTGGAAACACCATATATTTT
cdr3_aa: CASSDGGYVPSGNTIYF

clone_size: NA
d_call: TRBD1
j_call: TRBJ1-6
v_call: TRBV9
cdr3_nt: TGTGCCAGCAGCGGAAGGACAGGGCCTTACTCACCCCTCCACTTT
cdr3_aa: CASSGRTGPYSPLHF

clone_size: NA
d_call: NA
j_call: TRBJ2-5
v_call: TRBV4-1
cdr3_nt: TGCGCCAGCAGCCAAATTGTGCAAGGGGTGGAGACCCAGTACTTC
cdr3_aa: CASSQIVQGVETQYF

clone_size: NA
d_call: NA
j_call: TRBJ2-3
v_call: TRBV5-6
cdr3_nt: TGTGCCAGCAGCTTGACTCGGGCAGATACGCAGTATTTT
cdr3_aa: CASSLTRADTQYF